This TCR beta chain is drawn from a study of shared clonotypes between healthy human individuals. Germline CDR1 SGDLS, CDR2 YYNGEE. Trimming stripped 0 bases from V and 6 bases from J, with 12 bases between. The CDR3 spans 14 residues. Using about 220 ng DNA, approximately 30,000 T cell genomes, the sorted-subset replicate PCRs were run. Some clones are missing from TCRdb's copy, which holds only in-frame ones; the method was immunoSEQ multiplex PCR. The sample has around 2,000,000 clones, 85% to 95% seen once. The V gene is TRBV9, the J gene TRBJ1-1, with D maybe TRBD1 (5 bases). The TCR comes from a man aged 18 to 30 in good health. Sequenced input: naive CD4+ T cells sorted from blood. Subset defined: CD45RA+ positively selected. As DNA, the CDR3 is TGTGCCAGCAGCGTAGGGGGTGAAGGGGCTGAAGCTTTCTTT. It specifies CASSVGGEGAEAFF.